The T cell receptor (beta chain) under discussion was sequenced for a study of blood T cell repertoires in COVID-19. The repertoire was sequenced with immunoSEQ multiplex PCR; TCRdb's copy has only in-frame clones and lacks some. Of roughly 260,000 clones listed, 65% to 80% are singletons. The germline CDR1 and CDR2 sequences are ENHRY and SYGVKD. CDR3 length: 12 residues. V lost 2 bases to trimming and J lost 2 bases, with 3 bases between them. V gene TRBV10-3 combines with J gene TRBJ2-5; no definite D call. Sample: peripheral blood. The receptor was derived from a woman aged 40-49 years with active or convalescent COVID-19. The CDR3 bases are TGTGCCATCAGTGAGATACAAGAGACCCAGTACTTC. Translation: CAISEIQETQYF.